This T cell receptor beta chain was identified in a study of cytomegalovirus exposure and HLA in healthy donors. The wider study: Around 79 million unique TCRs, all from HLA-typed donors, were included in an early release of the data.

The PCR used 60 Vbeta and 13 Jbeta primers. TCRdb's copy holds only in-frame clones and misses some; the assay was immunoSEQ multiplex PCR. The table has approximately 150,000 clones, about 84% seen once; the top ten hold 3.4%. With regard to this clone: The antigen remains undetermined.

The study, taken as a whole, reports: The CMV antigen specificity of three CMV-associated chains was confirmed through in vitro analysis. Reported performance of the classifier showed diagnosis of cytomegalovirus status with high specificity and sensitivity.

This receptor was identified in a male donor in good health and CMV-seronegative. Sequenced input: PBMCs.

The CDR3 nucleotides are TGTGCCAGCAGCGTAGAAGACAGTCCGAACTATGGCTACACCTTC. Its protein product is CASSVEDSPNYGYTF. The chain combines TRBV9 with TRBJ1-2; D might be TRBD1 (5 bases). Trimming took 0 bases from V and 2 from J, leaving 11 bases between them. The CDR3 sequence is 15 residues long. Per germline, CDR1 SGDLS and CDR2 YYNGEE.